This is a list of T cell receptor beta chains from one sample in a study of OX40 agonist ivuxolimab in advanced cancers. Using immunoSEQ multiplex PCR, the repertoire was profiled, and TCRdb retains in-frame clones only, with some absent. The table shows approximately 30,000 clones, with 92% occurring only once. Source: CD4+ or CD8+ T cells sorted from blood, taken in a trial of the OX40 agonist ivuxolimab. These receptors all come from an adult with an advanced solid tumor such as melanoma, head and neck, liver or kidney cancer. CDR3s include the opening cysteine and the closing phenylalanine or tryptophan. Each record gives: V gene, J gene, CDR3 protein.

v_call: TRBV7-8
j_call: TRBJ1-5
cdr3_aa: CASSPDGRQPQHF

v_call: TRBV7-8
j_call: TRBJ1-4
cdr3_aa: CASSWYQGRANEKLFF

v_call: TRBV7-6
j_call: TRBJ2-1
cdr3_aa: CASSLTSGSWQFF

v_call: TRBV11-2
j_call: TRBJ2-7
cdr3_aa: CASSLDRDEQYF

v_call: TRBV6-5
j_call: TRBJ1-4
cdr3_aa: CASSYTGADEKLFF

v_call: TRBV9
j_call: TRBJ2-1
cdr3_aa: CASSGGLAGGRSYNEQFF

v_call: TRBV5-5
j_call: TRBJ2-1
cdr3_aa: CASSLKREDYNEQFF

v_call: TRBV4-3
j_call: TRBJ2-7
cdr3_aa: CASSQTSGAVHEQYF

v_call: TRBV4-3
j_call: TRBJ2-3
cdr3_aa: CASSRLAFASTDTQYF

v_call: TRBV27
j_call: TRBJ2-7
cdr3_aa: CASSLLRGVGDYEQYF

v_call: TRBV6-5
j_call: TRBJ2-5
cdr3_aa: CASSRKGRGEETQYF

v_call: TRBV14
j_call: TRBJ2-6
cdr3_aa: CASSQGRPGANVLTF

v_call: TRBV4-3
j_call: TRBJ1-2
cdr3_aa: CASSLIRGDYGYTF

v_call: TRBV10-3
j_call: TRBJ2-7
cdr3_aa: CATTGEPYEQYF

v_call: TRBV4-2
j_call: TRBJ2-7
cdr3_aa: CASSQDLGLAGYEQYF

v_call: TRBV28
j_call: TRBJ1-3
cdr3_aa: CASSGKTSGNTIYF

v_call: TRBV13
j_call: TRBJ2-2
cdr3_aa: CASSLTSGRLDTGELFF

v_call: TRBV11-2
j_call: TRBJ2-5
cdr3_aa: CASSLGQFKRPAQYF

v_call: TRBV30
j_call: TRBJ2-7
cdr3_aa: CAWVTSAFGEQYF

v_call: TRBV13
j_call: TRBJ1-1
cdr3_aa: CASSLGRVLNTEAFF

v_call: TRBV20-1
j_call: TRBJ1-2
cdr3_aa: CSPGQAYGYTF

v_call: TRBV28
j_call: TRBJ2-7
cdr3_aa: CASSFKGQPTYEQYF

v_call: TRBV4-1
j_call: TRBJ2-7
cdr3_aa: CASSQGDGTSGGGAYEQYF

v_call: TRBV7-9
j_call: TRBJ1-5
cdr3_aa: CASSLAGAVHQPQHF

v_call: TRBV19
j_call: TRBJ2-1
cdr3_aa: CASSRDSYNEQFF

v_call: TRBV7-9
j_call: TRBJ2-7
cdr3_aa: CASSRQLAGANEQYF

v_call: TRBV29-1
j_call: TRBJ2-1
cdr3_aa: CSVRANAYNEQFF

v_call: TRBV28
j_call: TRBJ2-5
cdr3_aa: CASSQKTGGWGTQYF